The following is a T cell receptor beta chain sequence with its context. Germline assignment: CDR1 LNHDA and CDR2 SQIVND (reference sequence). Trimming cost V 6 bases and J 7 bases; bases outside gene matches: 10. The CDR3 length is 15 residues. TCRdb's table, derived via immunoSEQ multiplex PCR, lists solely in-frame clones and lacks some. The data hold 200,000 or so clones, with roughly 79% observed a single time. The sample originates from a study of blood T cell repertoires in COVID-19. Whole-study context: Specimens from acute and convalescent COVID-19 originated in the United States, Italy and Spain.

This chain connects TRBV19 to TRBJ2-1; 9 bases match TRBD2. This receptor was taken from a human donor with acute or convalescent COVID-19. The donor label of this sample is uncertain. The material sequenced was peripheral blood. As DNA, the CDR3 is TGTGCCAGTAGCCATAGCGGGAGTCCCCCGAATGAGCAGTTCTTC. Translating gives CASSHSGSPPNEQFF.